This T cell receptor (beta chain) stems from a study of blood T cells in healthy people across ages. Study conclusions and caveats: TCR beta diversity was tightly associated with the proportion of naive T cells.

Alongside a J-beta primer mix, a sample-barcoded 5' primer served in a second PCR lasting about 7 to 12 cycles. The template-switch adaptor, which had 12 random nucleotides, put a tag on each cDNA molecule. TCRdb passed the 5' RACE reads through MiXCR, listing each CDR3 protein once. The sample comprises about 760,000 distinct CDR3 sequences, roughly 50% of which are singletons, and 20% to 30% rests with the top ten. Individuals who donated were healthy Caucasians from Russia aged roughly 6 to 90. Each donor had approximately 10 milliliters of peripheral blood drawn. A few counts support this clonotype. Its target is unknown. The TCR was taken from a man aged 35 to 55 in good health. Sequenced material: blood.

CDR3 in amino acids: CASSAGQGRGYGYTF. CDR3 DNA sequence: TGCGCCAGCAGCGCAGGACAGGGGCGAGGCTATGGCTACACCTTC. V gene TRBV5-1 combines with J gene TRBJ1-2, with 9 bases lining up with TRBD1. The ends lost 4 bases at V and 4 bases at J; junction bases unmatched: 8. Germline V gene sequence: CDR1 SGHRS, CDR2 YFSETQ. The CDR3 length is 15 residues.